One and the same sample provided the 9 T cell receptor beta chains below, sequenced in a study of blood T cell repertoires in COVID-19. Assay: immunoSEQ multiplex PCR; the TCRdb copy retains only in-frame clones and omits some. Found here are around 200,000 clones, 84% of them singletons; the top ten hold less than 20%. Sequenced material: peripheral blood. These receptor sequences come from an elderly woman with active or convalescent COVID-19.

In its sample, this clone was seen once. The V call is TRBV11-2, the J call TRBJ1-4; perhaps TRBD1 as D (6 bases). Trimming pared 5 bases from V and 5 bases from J, leaving 15 bases between. Germline V CDR1 and CDR2: SGHAT, FQNNGV. This CDR3 has 15 residues. CDR3 DNA sequence: TGTGCCAGCAGCCCTAGGGGGTGGGTAAATGAAAAACTGTTTTTT. This codes for CASSPRGWVNEKLFF.

The J gene is TRBJ2-5, the V gene TRBV6-4; 15 bases match TRBD2. CDR1 and CDR2 (germline): MRHNA, SNTAGT. Trimming cost V 1 base and J 5 bases; bases outside gene matches: 5. CDR3 size: 17 residues. The CDR3 reads CASSDYPGLAGGETQYF. The DNA of the CDR3 is TGTGCCAGCAGTGACTACCCCGGACTAGCGGGAGGGGAGACCCAGTACTTC.

The rearrangement joins TRBV10-3 to TRBJ2-1, with TRBD1 identical over 11 bases. Per germline, CDR1 ENHRY and CDR2 SYGVKD. V shed 4 bases, J shed 8 bases, and the junction held 10 bases outside the gene matches. CDR3 size: 16 residues. CDR3 DNA sequence: TGTGCCATCAGTGGGGCCGGGACAGGGGGTATCGATGAGCAGTTCTTC. Encoded protein: CAISGAGTGGIDEQFF.

This sequence joins TRBV6-5 and TRBJ2-4, with 8 bases identical to TRBD1. The trim removed 4 bases at V and 9 bases at J, leaving 11 bases unmatched. This CDR3 is 15 amino acids long. Germline-derived CDR1 and CDR2 are MNHEY and SVGAGI. DNA of the CDR3: TGTGCCAGCAGTTCCCCAGGGGGCCGCCCTATCATTCAGTACTTC. This translates into CASSSPGGRPIIQYF.

The chain carries TRBV4-1 and TRBJ2-5; 11 positions agree with TRBD1. The junction had 11 bases not matched to a gene; V was cut back by 0 bases and J by 5 bases. In germline, CDR1 is MGHRA, CDR2 YSYEKL. The CDR3 is made up of 18 amino acids. The CDR3 reads CASSQEVAGTGGGETQYF. Here the CDR3 DNA reads TGCGCCAGCAGCCAAGAGGTTGCCGGGACAGGGGGTGGTGAGACCCAGTACTTC.

V is TRBV7-7 and J is TRBJ2-5; 8 bases are shared with TRBD1. Germline V gives CDR1 SSHAT, CDR2 FNYEAQ (reference sequence). This CDR3 is built from 14 residues. Germline trimming cut 5 bases from V and 3 bases from J; bases unmatched to any gene: 5. CDR3 in amino acids: CASSAWTGKETQYF. In DNA, the CDR3 is TGTGCCAGCAGCGCCTGGACAGGGAAAGAGACCCAGTACTTC.

The rearrangement uses TRBV9 and TRBJ2-3, with 8 bases lining up with TRBD2. V was clipped by 1 base and J by 2 bases; unmatched bases: 12. This CDR3 has 18 amino acids. CDR1 and CDR2 (germline): SGDLS, YYNGEE. CDR3: CASSVRPGLDSDTDTQYF. The CDR3 DNA reads as TGTGCCAGCAGCGTACGGCCGGGACTAGATTCTGACACAGATACGCAGTATTTT.

A few counts support this clone. V usage is TRBV7-2 and J usage is TRBJ1-6, with 8 nucleotides matching TRBD1. CDR1 is SGHTA, CDR2 FQGNSA, per germline. The CDR3 has 17 residues. V lost 3 bases to trimming and J lost 6 bases; unmatched junction nucleotides: 10. The DNA for the CDR3 is TGTGCCAGCAGCTTTAGGATTCGACAGGGGCCTAATTCACCCCTCCACTTT. This encodes CASSFRIRQGPNSPLHF.

The chain recombines TRBV5-1 with TRBJ2-7; 8 bases agree with TRBD1. The germline CDR1 and CDR2 sequences are SGHRS and YFSETQ. The length of the CDR3 is 13 residues. V trimming: 5 bases; J trimming: 5 bases; junction bases outside the gene matches: 6. The CDR3 DNA reads as TGCGCCAGCAGTTGGACAGGGACCCACGAGCAGTACTTC. Translating gives CASSWTGTHEQYF.